Listed below are T cell receptor beta chains from one sample, sequenced in a study of blood T cell repertoires in COVID-19. The table came from immunoSEQ multiplex PCR; TCRdb's copy has only in-frame clones and leaves some out. The profile shows tens of thousands of clones, 86% of them singletons. The sample comprised peripheral blood. The receptors stem from an elderly man with active COVID-19. Each CDR3 is given with its conserved first and last residue. The order of the fields is clone size, D gene, J gene, V gene, CDR3 protein, CDR3 DNA. D genes are given only for firm matches. Clone sizes are given selectively: once, few, many, or a class where the clone is expanded.

NA,NA,TRBJ2-1,TRBV28,CASSTTREPHNEQFF,TGTGCCAGCAGTACCACTAGAGAGCCCCACAATGAGCAGTTCTTC
NA,NA,TRBJ2-3,TRBV28,CASSTRAYGSTDTQYF,TGTGCCAGCAGTACTAGGGCCTATGGTAGCACAGATACGCAGTATTTT
NA,TRBD2,TRBJ2-1,TRBV5-4,CASRPLAGRDNEQFF,TGTGCCAGCAGACCTCTAGCGGGAAGAGACAATGAGCAGTTCTTC
NA,NA,TRBJ2-1,TRBV2,CASSVLGGSYNEQFF,TGTGCCAGCAGTGTTTTAGGGGGCTCCTACAATGAGCAGTTCTTC
NA,TRBD1,TRBJ2-7,TRBV7-9,CASSSTGGEYF,TGTGCCAGCAGCTCGACAGGGGGAGAGTACTTC
NA,TRBD1,TRBJ2-3,TRBV13,CASSRDRGLTDTQYF,TGTGCCAGCAGCCGGGACAGGGGGCTCACAGATACGCAGTATTTT
NA,NA,TRBJ1-3,TRBV13,CASSLFAGNTIYF,TGTGCCAGCAGCCTTTTCGCTGGAAACACCATATATTTT
NA,TRBD1,TRBJ2-1,TRBV6-6,CASSGTGTGDYNEQLF,TGTGCCAGCAGTGGCACCGGGACAGGGGACTACAATGAGCAGCTCTTC
NA,NA,TRBJ2-3,TRBV6-4,CASSVGVSTDTQYF,TGTGCCAGCAGTGTCGGAGTGAGCACAGATACGCAGTATTTT
once,TRBD2,TRBJ2-5,TRBV28,CASSSTPRRTRQETQYF,TGTGCCAGCAGTTCCACACCACGCCGGACTAGGCAAGAGACCCAGTACTTC
NA,TRBD2,TRBJ2-7,TRBV28,CASSLGLAGGPYEQYF,TGTGCCAGCAGCCTGGGACTAGCGGGAGGACCCTACGAGCAGTACTTC
NA,TRBD1,TRBJ2-1,TRBV27,CASSFSGTGGSNEQFF,TGTGCCAGCAGTTTCTCCGGGACAGGGGGATCAAATGAGCAGTTCTTC
NA,NA,TRBJ2-3,TRBV5-1,CASSSASADTQYF,TGCGCCAGCAGCTCAGCTAGCGCTGATACGCAGTATTTT
NA,NA,TRBJ1-3,TRBV10-1,CASPPRGGNGGNTIYF,TGCGCCAGCCCCCCAAGGGGGGGAAACGGTGGAAACACCATATATTTT
NA,NA,TRBJ2-5,TRBV11-2,CASSLEGTGETQYF,TGTGCCAGCAGCTTAGAGGGGACTGGCGAGACCCAGTACTTC
few,NA,TRBJ2-1,TRBV9,CASSAGQINYNEQFF,TGTGCCAGCAGCGCAGGACAGATAAACTACAATGAGCAGTTCTTC
NA,TRBD1,TRBJ1-2,TRBV3-1/TRBV3-2,CASSPTRGANYGYTF,TGTGCCAGCAGCCCCACCAGGGGGGCTAACTATGGCTACACCTTC
NA,NA,TRBJ1-3,TRBV21-1,CASGRARESSGNTIYF,TGTGCCAGCGGGCGGGCCCGGGAGAGCTCTGGAAACACCATATATTTT
NA,NA,TRBJ1-3,TRBV6-2/TRBV6-3,CASTPRGYSGNTIYF,TGTGCCAGCACCCCAAGGGGTTACTCTGGAAACACCATATATTTT